Sequencing of this T cell receptor (beta chain) was carried out in a study of PD-L1 blockade in urothelial cancer. Looking at the study overall: Blood samples had a median of approximately 150,000 T cells.

The table came from immunoSEQ multiplex PCR; TCRdb's copy has only in-frame clones and leaves some out. This table has about 83,000 clones, roughly 87% appearing once. The CDR3 totals 16 residues. The germline gives CDR1 LNHNV, CDR2 YYDKDF (reference sequence). Trimming took off 1 base at V and 1 base at J, with 11 bases between the two ends. The sequence derives from a woman in her 70s with urothelial cancer. Here the sequenced sample was PBMCs, taken around atezolizumab (anti-PD-L1) treatment. This sequence joins TRBV15 and TRBJ2-4, with a weak D call TRBD1 (5 bases). The CDR3 region has the DNA TGTGCCACCAGCAGAGGCGCAGGGATGGCCAAAAACATTCAGTACTTC. Residues: CATSRGAGMAKNIQYF.